The entry that follows covers one T cell receptor beta chain sequence. This clonotype was recorded at least ten times. There is no known antigen for this receptor. Nothing much larger sits one base from this clone, and base qualities are not available. The trim is 4 bases for V and 1 base for J, with a gap of 13 bases between the germline ends. The germline V gene yields SNHLY for CDR1 and FYNNEI for CDR2. Reading from cysteine to phenylalanine, the CDR3 counts 16 amino acids. The sequence is cut down to CDR3 DNA, 48 bases in frame from base 1. Ophthalmopathy patients had moderately to severely active disease, with a Clinical Activity Score of 3 or more, a NOSPECS grade of 4 or more, and a disease duration of less than 3 months. Any patient with an uncontrolled infection, another autoimmune disease, pregnancy or lactation was excluded. Diagnoses were established on the basis of clinical symptoms, serum thyroxine and TRAb, thyroid ultrasound, and orbital computed tomography. Ficoll-Paque density gradient centrifugation was used to isolate PBMCs from under 11 ml of fresh peripheral blood. Total RNA was extracted using Trizol reagent, and RNA quality was assessed on an Agilent 2100 Bioanalyzer.

The record originates from a study of T cells in Graves' hyperthyroidism and ophthalmopathy (dated by TCRdb to about 2019). Context from the whole study: Peripheral blood was sampled at the time of initial diagnosis, prior to any treatment. To identify distinguishing TCR V-J signatures, a discovery cohort of around 100 patients was used, comprising some 45 with Graves' ophthalmopathy and 55 to 65 with stable Graves' hyperthyroidism. Prospective prediction of ophthalmopathy was tested in an independent validation cohort of 18 to 20 hyperthyroidism patients and 15 to 17 patients who later progressed to ophthalmopathy. The 90 to 100 discovery patients were randomly split 7:3 into training and test sets. The study also compared thyroid tissue and blood T-cell repertoires from five or six Graves' hyperthyroidism patients. After blood sampling, hyperthyroidism patients were treated with methimazole at a starting dose of 30 mg daily, and ophthalmopathy patients were treated with high-dose intravenous methylprednisolone. The paper reports TCR Vbeta CDR3 sequencing of some 140 peripheral blood samples: fewer than 50 ophthalmopathy, under 80 hyperthyroidism and approximately 17 progressor patients.

The research as a whole found: During validation, the model predicted progression to ophthalmopathy a median of around 6 months ahead of onset, with roughly 65% sensitivity and about 72% specificity. Most expanded thyroid clonotypes (frequency above 0.001) were also found in blood, which suggests that blood repertoires may mirror thyroid immune responses. A model built on a 13 V-J signature distinguished ophthalmopathy from stable hyperthyroidism, reaching around 90% sensitivity and under 84% specificity in cross-validation and 80%/75% in testing. No statistical method was used to fix the sample size in advance, and group allocation was not hidden from the investigators.

The TCR beta CDR3 regions were amplified from the RNA transcripts. For the first round of RT-PCR on the TCR CDR3, the HTBI primer set was used together with the Qiagen OneStep RT-PCR kit. The libraries were constructed in a second round of multiplex PCR and then size-selected and purified. Libraries were sequenced paired-end with 100 bp reads on an Illumina HiSeq2000. The authors' pipeline ran thus. SOAPnuke was used to process the raw data, removing reads that contained adapters or uncalled bases, had a mean Phred below 15, or lacked an exact match to the constant primer or identifier. COPE v1.2.5 was used to merge high-quality paired reads, and clonotypes were defined as unique nucleotide sequences. MiTCR v1.1 was used to align the clonotypes against IMGT TRBV, TRBD and TRBJ reference segments. Only V-J combinations with frequency above 0.0001, covering 99% to 99.2% of repertoires, were analysed. A TCS score was defined as the ratio between F50 (clonal expansion) and ExV (chaos), using BLOSUM62-based TCRdist between CDR3 peptides within each V-J. Welch's t-statistics and random forest reduced 500 to 650 V-J features to 10 to 15, which were used in a naive Bayes classifier (R e1071). Using fastp trimming at Q25 and MiXCR clonotype assembly, TCRdb reanalyzed the public sequencing data and kept in-frame beta chains. For every CDR3 protein sequence, its rows merge into one entry that carries the most common genes and DNA. The V and J calls reflect TCRdb's pipeline rather than the authors' work. The sample table holds some 550,000 distinct CDR3 sequences, of which 15% to 20% were seen once. The top ten hold 3% to 4% of the sample.

Sequenced: blood. The chain couples TRBV2 to TRBJ2-2; the D region possibly corresponds to TRBD1 (6 bases align). The receptor's source is a woman aged 40 to 55 with Graves' ophthalmopathy. The DNA reads TGTGCCAGCAGTGGACAGGCCCTCGGGAACACCGGGGAGCTGTTTTTT. Its translation is CASSGQALGNTGELFF.